Each of the 3 T cell receptor beta chains below was sequenced from the same sample in a study of blood T cell repertoires in COVID-19. Measured with immunoSEQ multiplex PCR; TCRdb has only the in-frame clones, and not every one. This sample yields a few hundred thousand clones, of which around 88% are seen a single time; 1.5% to 2% belongs to the top ten. The sequencing input was peripheral blood. The receptors shown here come from a woman aged 25 to 39 with COVID-19, enrolled during active disease.

This clone was found a few times. J is TRBJ1-6 and V is TRBV4-3, with unresolved D. With 0 bases removed from V and 10 bases from J, the gap between germline ends came to 7 bases. CDR3 length equals 13 residues. CDR1 is LGHNA, CDR2 YSLEER, per germline. DNA of the CDR3: TGCGCCAGCAGCCAAGACGGGTCATCACCCCTCCACTTT. It encodes CASSQDGSSPLHF.

The CDR3 here is CASSLNPPGTGELFF. CDR3 DNA sequence: TGTGCCAGCAGTCTAAACCCCCCTGGCACCGGGGAGCTGTTTTTT. This chain uses TRBV6-2 or TRBV6-3 with TRBJ2-2; no definite D call. Germline lookup yields CDR1 MNHEY and CDR2 SVGEGT. The CDR3 extends over 15 amino acids. V was clipped by 5 bases and J by 4 bases, with 14 bases between them.

The chain links TRBV7-9 to TRBJ1-1, with D uncertain. Trimming took 1 base from V and 1 from J, leaving 10 bases between them. The CDR3 contains 15 residues. In germline, CDR1 is SEHNR, CDR2 FQNEAQ (reference sequence). Here the CDR3 reads CASSLGGITNTEAFF. The CDR3 DNA sequence: TGTGCCAGCAGCTTAGGAGGAATCACGAACACTGAAGCTTTCTTT.